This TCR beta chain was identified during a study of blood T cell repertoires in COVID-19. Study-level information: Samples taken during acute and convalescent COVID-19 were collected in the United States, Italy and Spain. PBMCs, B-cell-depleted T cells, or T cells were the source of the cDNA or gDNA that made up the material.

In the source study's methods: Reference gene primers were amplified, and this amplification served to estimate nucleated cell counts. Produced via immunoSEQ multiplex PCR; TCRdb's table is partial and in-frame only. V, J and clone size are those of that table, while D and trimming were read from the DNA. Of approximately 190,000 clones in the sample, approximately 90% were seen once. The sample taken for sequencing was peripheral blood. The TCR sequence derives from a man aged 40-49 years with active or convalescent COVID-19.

CDR3 sequence reads: CAWSGRYEKLFF. The CDR3 DNA sequence: TGTGCCTGGAGTGGCAGATATGAAAAACTGTTTTTT. The J gene is TRBJ1-4, the V gene TRBV30; no definite D call. V gave up 1 base and J gave up 6 bases, with 6 bases separating them. The germline CDR1 and CDR2 sequences are GTSNPN and SVGIG (reference sequence). This CDR3 is built from 12 residues.